This T cell receptor beta chain was identified during a study of T cells after posttransplantation cyclophosphamide. Findings and limits, study-wide: Blood and skin or GI T cell repertoires showed limited TRB overlap. Later blood repertoires were often dominated by clones from the donor CD8+ memory compartment.

Looked up from germline, CDR1 is ENHRY and CDR2 is SYGVKD. The CDR3 is 17 residues long. V dropped 2 bases and J dropped 9 bases, with 23 bases sitting between them. This related bone marrow graft donor gave peripheral blood on the day of marrow donation. This clone appeared many times. The antigen remains undetermined. Data came from immunoSEQ multiplex PCR; TCRdb stores just in-frame clones and leaves some out. This record lists approximately 40,000 clones, none seen once only, and the top ten clones contain roughly 2.1%. The sequencing sample was made of PBMCs. The chain employs TRBV10-3 and TRBJ2-1; a possible D gene is TRBD1 (6 bases). This sequence originates from a middle-aged man in good health, CMV-negative, and a related stem cell transplant donor. The CDR3 DNA reads TGTGCCATCAGTGAGGACAGGCCCGGAGTGGTCCTAGGTGAGCAGTTCTTC. Residues: CAISEDRPGVVLGEQFF.